These 4 T cell receptor beta chains came from one sample sequenced in a study of long-term antiretroviral therapy in people with HIV. The assay used was immunoSEQ (version v3.0), run at survey level. Profiling relied on immunoSEQ multiplex PCR, and the TCRdb table lists in-frame clones only, not all of them. The sample comprises some 20,000 clones, around three quarters of which are singletons, and approximately 15% rests with the top ten. The material sequenced was unsorted PBMCs, taken 2.9 years after starting antiretroviral therapy. The origin of the receptors is a woman aged 30 to 39 with HIV.

J is TRBJ2-5 and V is TRBV10-3; tentatively, D is TRBD1 or TRBD2 (5 bases each). The CDR3 consists of 14 residues. V shed 3 bases and J shed 5 bases, with 13 bases lying between them. The germline V gene has CDR1 ENHRY and CDR2 SYGVKD. The chain's CDR3 is CAISEGVGTETQYF. The CDR3 DNA sequence: TGTGCCATCAGTGAAGGGGTAGGGACGGAGACCCAGTACTTC.

This clone was seen only once. V usage is TRBV5-6 and J usage is TRBJ2-6; 7 bases match TRBD2. Germline V gene data show CDR1 as SGHDT and CDR2 as YYEEEE. V shed 2 bases and J 0 bases; nucleotides not matched to a gene: 2. This CDR3 contains 16 residues. DNA for the CDR3: TGTGCCAGCAGCTTTTGGGGGGGCTCTGGGGCCAACGTCCTGACTTTC. Translated, it gives CASSFWGGSGANVLTF.

The V call is TRBV5-1, the J call TRBJ2-2; D may be TRBD1 or TRBD2 (5 bases each). CDR3 length equals 13 residues. Germline lookup yields CDR1 SGHRS and CDR2 YFSETQ. V was shortened by 0 bases and J by 9 bases, with 9 bases between the two germline ends. The chain's CDR3 is CASSLGTGRELFF. In DNA form, the CDR3 reads TGCGCCAGCAGCTTGGGAACGGGGCGGGAGCTGTTTTTT.

This clone came up a few times. The chain carries TRBV6-6 and TRBJ1-2; D gene ambiguous. Trimming stripped 0 bases from V and 7 bases from J, with 12 bases between. Per the germline V gene, CDR1 is MNHNY and CDR2 is SVGAGI (reference sequence). The CDR3 sequence is 14 residues long. CDR3 coding DNA: TGTGCCAGCAGTTACTCCTTGGTTCCCACTGGCTACACCTTC. Its translation: CASSYSLVPTGYTF.